These 26 T cell receptor beta chains originate from one sample sequenced in a study of Graves' ophthalmopathy and Graves' hyperthyroidism. Amplification of TCR beta CDR3 regions used RNA transcripts. First-round RT-PCR used HTBI primers; second-round multiplex PCR followed. From the multiplex PCR reads, TCRdb called clonotypes with MiXCR, one entry per CDR3 protein. The repertoire holds about 740,000 distinct CDR3 sequences, with approximately 40% as singletons. Sequencing used peripheral blood. Source of these receptors: an adult man with Graves' ophthalmopathy.

This clonotype was observed a few times. V usage is TRBV12-3 or TRBV12-4 and J usage is TRBJ2-2; D call uncertain. Trimming removed 5 bases from V and 0 bases from J, with 10 bases in between. The CDR3 is made up of 15 amino acids. This CDR3 is CASSVERANTGELFF. The DNA of the CDR3 is TGTGCCAGCAGTGTAGAACGGGCGAACACCGGGGAGCTGTTTTTT.

The rearrangement links TRBV20-1 to TRBJ2-2; a weak D match, TRBD2 (5 bases). From germline, CDR1 is DFQATT and CDR2 SNEGSKA (reference sequence). The V gene lost 4 bases and the J gene lost 5 bases, with 11 bases spanning the gap. This CDR3 spans 13 amino acids. The CDR3 spells CSATLPGTGELFF. DNA of the CDR3: TGCAGTGCTACGCTTCCGGGGACCGGGGAGCTGTTTTTT.

The chain carries TRBV11-2 and TRBJ1-3; D is uncertain. Trimming left V 4 bases short and J 4 bases short, with 17 bases between. The CDR3 length is 16 residues. Germline V CDR1 and CDR2: SGHAT, FQNNGV. Here the CDR3 reads CASSSNSPGRGNTIYF. CDR3 coding DNA: TGTGCCAGCAGCTCCAATAGTCCGGGGAGGGGAAACACCATATATTTT.

The chain has TRBV25-1 and TRBJ2-6, with 9 bases lining up with TRBD1. The CDR3 has 17 amino acids. V shed 5 bases and J 4 bases; nucleotides not matched to a gene: 9. CDR1 and CDR2 (germline): MGHDK, SYGVNS. CDR3 sequence reads: CASSLQTGGMGANVLTF. CDR3 nucleotide sequence: TGTGCCAGCAGTTTACAGACAGGGGGTATGGGGGCCAACGTCCTGACTTTC.

J is TRBJ1-4 and V is TRBV4-1; the D is unclear. The CDR3 runs to 16 residues. Germline CDR1 and CDR2: MGHRA and YSYEKL. V shed 1 base and J shed 8 bases, with 17 bases lying between them. The CDR3 DNA reads TGCGCCAGCAGCCAAGCTTTCGTCCTAAGAGGCGAAAAACTGTTTTTT. As protein: CASSQAFVLRGEKLFF.

This chain uses TRBV2 with TRBJ1-4; maybe TRBD1 (5 bases). Germline V gene lookup returns CDR1 SNHLY and CDR2 FYNNEI. The length of the CDR3 is 14 residues. V shed 8 bases and J shed 4 bases, with 14 bases lying between them. CDR3 sequence (DNA): TGTGCCAGCGGGGGAGGAGTCGGTAATGAAAAACTGTTTTTT. Its protein is CASGGGVGNEKLFF.

V usage is TRBV15 and J usage is TRBJ2-6; no firm D call. Germline values: CDR1 LNHNV, CDR2 YYDKDF (reference sequence). The germline V and J ends were trimmed by 3 bases and 2 bases, with 5 bases remaining between them. The CDR3 spans 14 residues. CDR3 loop: CATSSGAGANVLTF. The CDR3 region has the DNA TGTGCCACCAGCAGTGGGGCTGGGGCCAACGTCCTGACTTTC.

The genes are TRBV4-1 and TRBJ1-1, with no clear D. Per the germline V gene, CDR1 is MGHRA and CDR2 is YSYEKL. The CDR3 consists of 19 residues. V was cut by 0 bases and J by 5 bases, with 25 bases left in between. CDR3 sequence (DNA): TGCGCCAGCAGCCAAGAGCGGTCGCCGGCGACCGGACGGGTAACTGAAGCTTTCTTT. This encodes CASSQERSPATGRVTEAFF.

The chain recombines TRBV2 with TRBJ2-7, with TRBD1 matching over 7 bases. The CDR3 length is 14 residues. The V and J ends lost 6 bases and 2 bases, in that order; junction bases with no gene match: 7. Germline loops: CDR1 SNHLY, CDR2 FYNNEI. Written as DNA, the CDR3 is TGTGCCAGCAGCTTCCTGACAGGGACCTACGAGCAGTACTTC. Translated, it gives CASSFLTGTYEQYF.

Only a few counts were recorded for this clonotype. V and J are TRBV7-9 and TRBJ1-5; D is possibly TRBD1 (5 bases). The V gene's germline CDR1 is SEHNR and CDR2 FQNEAQ (reference sequence). CDR3 length: 16 residues. V gave up 6 bases and J gave up 3 bases, with 18 bases separating them. In DNA form, the CDR3 reads TGTGCCAGCAGTTTGGCTTTTGGGGGTTACAATCAGCCCCAGCATTTT. Its protein product is CASSLAFGGYNQPQHF.

The sample holds many counts of this clonotype. V gene TRBV9 combines with J gene TRBJ1-2; 8 bases align to TRBD1. The CDR3 consists of 14 residues. Germline V lookup: CDR1 SGDLS, CDR2 YYNGEE. Trimming removed 3 bases from V and 8 bases from J; junction bases left unmatched: 9. As DNA, the CDR3 is TGTGCCAGCAGCGGACAGGGGAGGTCCGTCGGCTACACCTTC. Translating it yields CASSGQGRSVGYTF.

CDR3 coding DNA: TGTGCCACATCGGCAAGGGGGGGAGAGACCCAGTACTTC. Its translation is CATSARGGETQYF. The chain joins TRBV10-3 to TRBJ2-5; the D gene is possibly TRBD2 (7 bases). V lost 10 bases, J lost 4 bases, and 16 bases lay in between. This CDR3 comprises 13 residues. CDR1 ENHRY and CDR2 SYGVKD come from the germline V gene.

The J gene is TRBJ1-1, the V gene TRBV2; TRBD1 matches 9 bases. The CDR3 is 14 amino acids. Trimming removed 6 bases from V and 4 bases from J; junction bases left unmatched: 6. Germline V CDR1 and CDR2: SNHLY, FYNNEI. The CDR3 spells CASRKTTGGTEAFF. In nucleotides, the CDR3 is TGTGCCAGCAGGAAGACGACAGGGGGCACTGAAGCTTTCTTT.

As concerns this clonotype: Given a much more abundant clone one base away, this may be a read error. The chain recombines TRBV29-1 with TRBJ2-7; TRBD1 matches 8 bases. The CDR3 is made up of 14 amino acids. V trimming: 5 bases; J trimming: 1 base; junction bases outside the gene matches: 7. Germline V gene lookup returns CDR1 SQVTM and CDR2 ANQGSEA. The DNA of the CDR3 is TGCAGCGTTACCAACAGGGGGGCATCCTACGAGCAGTACTTC. This sequence encodes CSVTNRGASYEQYF.

V gene TRBV25-1 combines with J gene TRBJ2-5; possibly TRBD1 or TRBD2 for D (5 bases each). The CDR3 spans 16 residues. CDR1 and CDR2 (germline): MGHDK, SYGVNS. Trimming removed 4 bases from V and 5 bases from J, with 20 bases in between. The CDR3 bases are TGTGCCAGCAGTGCTAGAACGGCGGTTGAGGGGGAGACCCAGTACTTC. Protein product: CASSARTAVEGETQYF. Together with reference TRBV25-1 and TRBJ2-5, the CDR3 gives the full variable domain: EADIYQTPRYLVIGTGKKITLECSQTMGHDKMYWYQQDPGMELHLIHYSYGVNSTEKGDLSSESTVSRIRTEHFPLTLESARPSHTSQYLCASSARTAVEGETQYFGPGTRLLVL.

This clonotype was detected ten times or more. The chain joins TRBV10-3 to TRBJ1-3; D gene unclear. Germline V gene sequence: CDR1 ENHRY, CDR2 SYGVKD. The CDR3 has 12 amino acids. The ends were cut back, 6 bases at V and 7 bases at J, with 10 bases in the middle. CDR3 protein: CAISREVNTIYF. In DNA form, the CDR3 reads TGTGCCATCAGCCGAGAGGTGAACACCATATATTTT.

This clonotype was counted many times. The V call is TRBV2, the J call TRBJ2-7; D is ambiguous. Germline V lookup: CDR1 SNHLY, CDR2 FYNNEI. The germline V and J ends were trimmed by 1 base and 1 base, with 11 bases remaining between them. There are 15 residues in the CDR3. This CDR3 reads CASSEDQAWSYEQYF. In DNA, the CDR3 is TGTGCCAGCAGTGAAGACCAGGCTTGGTCCTACGAGCAGTACTTC.

This clonotype was recorded at least ten times. J is TRBJ2-7 and V is TRBV4-1, with D perhaps matching TRBD2 (5 bases). V was cut by 0 bases and J by 0 bases, with 12 bases left in between. From germline, CDR1 is MGHRA and CDR2 YSYEKL. CDR3 length: 16 amino acids. CDR3 sequence: CASSQEPSRLSYEQYF. CDR3 bases: TGCGCCAGCAGCCAAGAACCTAGCCGGCTCTCCTACGAGCAGTACTTC.

This clonotype was recorded at least ten times. The chain is built from TRBV5-8 and TRBJ2-7, with 8 bases matching TRBD1. V lost 3 bases and J lost 5; bases outside the gene matches: 7. Germline V CDR1 and CDR2: SGHTS, YDEGEE. The CDR3 is 14 residues long. Written as DNA, the CDR3 is TGTGCCAGCAGCTCCCGGACAGGGAGGAACGAGCAGTACTTC. Its translation is CASSSRTGRNEQYF.

J is TRBJ2-7 and V is TRBV20-1, with a possible D match to TRBD1 (5 bases). V gave up 1 base and J gave up 2 bases, with 18 bases separating them. The germline V gene has CDR1 DFQATT and CDR2 SNEGSKA (reference sequence). The CDR3 is 16 amino acids. CDR3 residues: CSARVRQFLPPYEQYF. The CDR3 DNA reads TGCAGTGCTAGAGTCAGACAGTTCTTACCCCCCTACGAGCAGTACTTC.

This clonotype was recorded a few times. At one of its ends the junction is not consistent with the germline gene, which may arise from a read error. The chain recombines TRBV7-9 with TRBJ2-5, with 9 bases matching TRBD1. Per germline, CDR1 SEHNR and CDR2 FQNEAQ (reference sequence). The CDR3 has 15 residues. The CDR3 loop is CASSLWGQGQGTQYF. The CDR3 nucleotides read TGTGCCAGCAGCTTATGGGGACAGGGACAAGGGACCCAGTACTTC.

About this clonotype itself: One junction end disagrees with the germline gene, perhaps due to a read error. V is TRBV19 and J is TRBJ1-5; 10 bases are a match to TRBD1. Per germline, CDR1 LNHDA and CDR2 SQIVND (reference sequence). The CDR3 has 16 amino acids. CDR3 region: CVSSTPGQGNDQPQHF. CDR3 DNA: TGTGTCAGTAGTACACCGGGACAGGGGAACGATCAGCCCCAGCATTTT.

The chain couples TRBV2 to TRBJ1-2; D is perhaps TRBD1 (5 bases). The CDR3 spans 16 residues. Trimming took 6 bases from V and 4 from J, leaving 21 bases between them. The germline CDR1 and CDR2 sequences are SNHLY and FYNNEI. CDR3 amino acids: CASSGEAKGTVYGYTF. In DNA form, the CDR3 reads TGTGCCAGCAGCGGTGAGGCTAAAGGGACGGTCTATGGCTACACCTTC.

A remark on this clonotype: A read error may produce the germline difference seen at one junction end. This chain uses TRBV12-3 or TRBV12-4 with TRBJ2-7; 8 nucleotides match TRBD1. This CDR3 has 17 amino acids. The CDR3 DNA follows: TGTGCCAGCAGTTTAGCCTACTCCGGGACAGGAGCCTACGAGCAGTGCTTC. Translated: CASSLAYSGTGAYEQCF.

This clonotype was detected a few times. V gene TRBV7-9 combines with J gene TRBJ1-1; a possible D gene is TRBD1 (5 bases). Germline values: CDR1 SEHNR, CDR2 FQNEAQ (reference sequence). This CDR3 contains 15 residues. Deletions cut 5 bases from V and 4 bases from J, with 17 bases between. CDR3 bases: TGTGCCAGCAGCGTATTGGGGGGTTCGGGCACTGAAGCTTTCTTT. Translating it yields CASSVLGGSGTEAFF. The variable domain in full, completed from reference TRBV7-9 and TRBJ1-1, reads DTGVSQNPRHKITKRGQNVTFRCDPISEHNRLYWYRQTLGQGPEFLTYFQNEAQLEKSRLLSDRFSAERPKGSFSTLEIQRTEQGDSAMYLCASSVLGGSGTEAFFGQGTRLTVV.

The V gene is TRBV3-1, the J gene TRBJ2-5; either TRBD1 or TRBD2 may supply D (5 bases each). The CDR3 covers 12 residues. Per the germline V gene, CDR1 is LGHDT and CDR2 is YNNKEL (reference sequence). V was pared by 2 bases and J by 5 bases, with 6 bases between. CDR3 sequence: CASSQWGETQYF. In nucleotides, the CDR3 is TGTGCCAGCAGCCAATGGGGGGAGACCCAGTACTTC.